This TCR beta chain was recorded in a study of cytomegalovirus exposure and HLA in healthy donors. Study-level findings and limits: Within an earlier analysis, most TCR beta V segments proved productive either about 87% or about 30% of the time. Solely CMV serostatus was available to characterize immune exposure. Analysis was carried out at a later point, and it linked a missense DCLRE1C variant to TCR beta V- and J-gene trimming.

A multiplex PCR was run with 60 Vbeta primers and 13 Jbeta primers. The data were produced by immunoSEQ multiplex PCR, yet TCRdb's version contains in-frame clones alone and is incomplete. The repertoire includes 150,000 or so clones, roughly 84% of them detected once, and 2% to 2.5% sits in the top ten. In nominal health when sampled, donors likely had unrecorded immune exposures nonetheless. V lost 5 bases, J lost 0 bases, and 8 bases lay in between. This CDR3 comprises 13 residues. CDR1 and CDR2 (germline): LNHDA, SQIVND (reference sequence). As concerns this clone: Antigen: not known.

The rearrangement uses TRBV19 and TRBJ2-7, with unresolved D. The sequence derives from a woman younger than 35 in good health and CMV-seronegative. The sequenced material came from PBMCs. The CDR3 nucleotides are TGTGCCAGTAGTTACTTATTCTCCTACGAGCAGTACTTC. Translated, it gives CASSYLFSYEQYF.